This T cell receptor beta chain is from a study of T cell responses to AZD1222 COVID-19 vaccine. Points from the study as a whole: Spike-specific TCR breadth rose after two AZD1222 doses, and depth rose as well. Among those given AZD1222, only five or six were seropositive at baseline.

Trimming left V 8 bases short and J 5 bases short, with 19 bases between. The CDR3 runs to 14 residues. CDR1 is MGHDK and CDR2 is SYGVNS in the germline V gene. About this clone: Its antigen is still unknown.

Here immunoSEQ multiplex PCR was the method, and the copy in TCRdb shows in-frame clones only, minus some. The sample has under 200,000 clones; around nine tenths are singletons. The chain combines TRBV25-1 with TRBJ2-7; a weak D match, TRBD2 (6 bases). The sequence was obtained from an adult who received the MenACWY meningococcal vaccine as a control. The material was peripheral blood, obtained 28 days after the second dose of the MenACWY control vaccine. CDR3 nucleotides: TGTGCCAGCTCGCGGGGAGTTCTCGGAAACGAGCAGTACTTC. Translated: CASSRGVLGNEQYF.